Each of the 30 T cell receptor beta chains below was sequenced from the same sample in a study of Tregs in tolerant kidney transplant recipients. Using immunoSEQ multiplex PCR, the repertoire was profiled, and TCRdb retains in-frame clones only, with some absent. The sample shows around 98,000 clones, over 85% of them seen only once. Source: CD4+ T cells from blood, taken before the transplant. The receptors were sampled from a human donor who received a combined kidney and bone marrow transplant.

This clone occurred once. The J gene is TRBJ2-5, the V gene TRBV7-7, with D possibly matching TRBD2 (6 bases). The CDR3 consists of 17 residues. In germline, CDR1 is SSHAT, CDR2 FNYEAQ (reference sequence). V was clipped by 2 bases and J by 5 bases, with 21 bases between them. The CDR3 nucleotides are TGTGCCAGCAGCTTAAGGCGGGACCGCCGTGGTGGGGAGACCCAGTACTTC. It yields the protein CASSLRRDRRGGETQYF.

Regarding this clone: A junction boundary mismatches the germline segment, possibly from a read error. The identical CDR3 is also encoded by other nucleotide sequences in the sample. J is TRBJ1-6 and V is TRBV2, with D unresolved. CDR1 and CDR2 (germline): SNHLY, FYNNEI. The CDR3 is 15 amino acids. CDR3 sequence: CASSIQSSYNSPLHF. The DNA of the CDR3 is TGTGCCAGCAGTATACAGAGCTCCTATAATTCCCCCCTCCACTTT.

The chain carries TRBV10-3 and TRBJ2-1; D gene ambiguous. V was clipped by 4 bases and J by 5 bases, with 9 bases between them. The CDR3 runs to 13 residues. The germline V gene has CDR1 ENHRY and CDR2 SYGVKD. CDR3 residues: CAISGARNNEQFF. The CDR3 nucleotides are TGTGCCATCAGTGGGGCCAGAAACAATGAGCAGTTCTTC.

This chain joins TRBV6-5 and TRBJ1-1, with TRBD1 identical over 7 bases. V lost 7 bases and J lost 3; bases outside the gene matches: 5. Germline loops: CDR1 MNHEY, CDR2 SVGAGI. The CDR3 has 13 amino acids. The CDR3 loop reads CASNNRGDTEAFF. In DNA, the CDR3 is TGTGCCAGCAATAACAGGGGAGACACTGAAGCTTTCTTT.

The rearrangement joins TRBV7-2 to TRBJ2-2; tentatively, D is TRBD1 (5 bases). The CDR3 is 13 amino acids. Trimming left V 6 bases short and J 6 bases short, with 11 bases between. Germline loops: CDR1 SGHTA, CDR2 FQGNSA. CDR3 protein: CASSTQGSGELFF. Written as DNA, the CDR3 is TGTGCCAGCAGTACTCAGGGCTCCGGGGAGCTGTTTTTT.

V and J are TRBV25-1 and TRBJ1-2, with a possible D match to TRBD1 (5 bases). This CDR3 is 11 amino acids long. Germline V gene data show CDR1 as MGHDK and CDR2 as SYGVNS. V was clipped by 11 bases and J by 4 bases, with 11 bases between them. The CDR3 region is CAAPRGYGYTF. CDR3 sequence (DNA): TGTGCCGCCCCTAGGGGCTATGGCTACACCTTC.

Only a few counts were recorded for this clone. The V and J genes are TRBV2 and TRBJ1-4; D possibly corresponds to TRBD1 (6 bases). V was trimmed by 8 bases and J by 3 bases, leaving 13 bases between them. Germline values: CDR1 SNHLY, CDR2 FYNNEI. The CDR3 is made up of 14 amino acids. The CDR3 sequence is CASGQGLANEKLFF. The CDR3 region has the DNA TGTGCCAGCGGTCAGGGGTTGGCTAATGAAAAACTGTTTTTT.

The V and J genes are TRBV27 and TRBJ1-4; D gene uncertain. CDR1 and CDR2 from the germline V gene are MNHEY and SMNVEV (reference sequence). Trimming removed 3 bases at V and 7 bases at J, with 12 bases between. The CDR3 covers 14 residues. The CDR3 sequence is CASSFGKRGEKLFF. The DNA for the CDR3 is TGTGCCAGCAGTTTCGGAAAGCGCGGTGAAAAACTGTTTTTT.

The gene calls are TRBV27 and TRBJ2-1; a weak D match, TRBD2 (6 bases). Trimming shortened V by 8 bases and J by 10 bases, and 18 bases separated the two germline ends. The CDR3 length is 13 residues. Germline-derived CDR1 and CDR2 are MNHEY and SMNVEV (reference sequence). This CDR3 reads CASGRLVNLEQFF. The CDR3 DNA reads TGTGCCAGCGGACGACTAGTGAATCTCGAGCAGTTCTTC.

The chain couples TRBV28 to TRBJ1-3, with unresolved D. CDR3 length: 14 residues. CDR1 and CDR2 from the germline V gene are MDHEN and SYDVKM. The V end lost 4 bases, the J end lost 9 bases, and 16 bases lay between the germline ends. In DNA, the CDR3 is TGTGCCAGCAGTTACACCTCGGGGAAGGGCACCATATATTTT. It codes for CASSYTSGKGTIYF.

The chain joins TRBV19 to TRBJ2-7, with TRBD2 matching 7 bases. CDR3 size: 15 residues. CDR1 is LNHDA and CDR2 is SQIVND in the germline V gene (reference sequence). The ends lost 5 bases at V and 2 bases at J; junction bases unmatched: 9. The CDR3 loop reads CASSFVGGSTYEQYF. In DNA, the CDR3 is TGTGCCAGTAGTTTCGTGGGGGGGTCAACCTACGAGCAGTACTTC. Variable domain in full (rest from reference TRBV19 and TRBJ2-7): DGGITQSPKYLFRKEGQNVTLSCEQNLNHDAMYWYRQDPGQGLRLIYYSQIVNDFQKGDIAEGYSVSREKKESFPLTVTSAQKNPTAFYLCASSFVGGSTYEQYFGPGTRLTVT.

The CDR3 coding sequence is TGTGCCAGCAGCGTAGGCAGGGGGCTAGGGAACACTGAAGCTTTCTTT. Translating it yields CASSVGRGLGNTEAFF. V usage is TRBV9 and J usage is TRBJ1-1, with 8 nucleotides matching TRBD1. Unmatched junction bases numbered 5, after V lost 0 bases and J lost 1 base. Looked up from germline, CDR1 is SGDLS and CDR2 is YYNGEE. The CDR3 is 16 amino acids.

As DNA, the CDR3 is TGTGCCAGCAGCTTACGCGGGGCTGGAAACACCATATATTTT. Protein: CASSLRGAGNTIYF. The chain has TRBV5-8 and TRBJ1-3; D is undetermined. The CDR3 has 14 amino acids. Germline V gene sequence: CDR1 SGHTS, CDR2 YDEGEE. V lost 2 bases to trimming and J lost 2 bases, with 8 bases between them.

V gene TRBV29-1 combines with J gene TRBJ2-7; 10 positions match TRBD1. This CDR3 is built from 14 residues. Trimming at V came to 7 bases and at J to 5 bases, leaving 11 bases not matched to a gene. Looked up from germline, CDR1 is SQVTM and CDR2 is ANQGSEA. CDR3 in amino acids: CSAATGQGINEQYF. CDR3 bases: TGCAGCGCGGCTACGGGACAGGGGATTAACGAGCAGTACTTC.

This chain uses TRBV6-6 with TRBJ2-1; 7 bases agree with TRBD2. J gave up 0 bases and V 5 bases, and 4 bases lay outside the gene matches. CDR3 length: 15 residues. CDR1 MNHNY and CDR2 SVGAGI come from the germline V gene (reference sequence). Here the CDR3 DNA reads TGTGCCAGCAGTCCTAGCGGTAGCTCCTACAATGAGCAGTTCTTC. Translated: CASSPSGSSYNEQFF.

CDR3 loop: CATREGSTEAFF. For the CDR3, the DNA is TGTGCCACCAGGGAGGGGAGCACTGAAGCTTTCTTT. The V and J genes are TRBV15 and TRBJ1-1, with D possibly matching TRBD1 (5 bases). Deletions cut 6 bases from V and 4 bases from J, with 9 bases between. The CDR3 extends over 12 amino acids. CDR1 and CDR2 (germline): LNHNV, YYDKDF (reference sequence).

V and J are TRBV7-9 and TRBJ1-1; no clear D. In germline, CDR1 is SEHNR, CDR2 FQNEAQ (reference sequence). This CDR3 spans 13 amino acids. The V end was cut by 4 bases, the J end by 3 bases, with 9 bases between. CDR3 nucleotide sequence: TGTGCCAGCAGCTCCTACCAGGACACTGAAGCTTTCTTT. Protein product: CASSSYQDTEAFF.

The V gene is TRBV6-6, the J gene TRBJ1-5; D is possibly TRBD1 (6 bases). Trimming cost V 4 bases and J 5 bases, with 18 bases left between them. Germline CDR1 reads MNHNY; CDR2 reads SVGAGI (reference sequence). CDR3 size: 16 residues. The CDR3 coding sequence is TGTGCCAGCAGTTCCCGGGCCGGTGAGGGGGATCAGCCCCAGCATTTT. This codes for CASSSRAGEGDQPQHF.

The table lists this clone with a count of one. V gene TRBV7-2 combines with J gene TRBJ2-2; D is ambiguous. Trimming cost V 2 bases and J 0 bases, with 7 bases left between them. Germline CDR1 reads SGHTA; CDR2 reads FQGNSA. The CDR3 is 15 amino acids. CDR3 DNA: TGTGCCAGCAGCTTACAATGGCCGAACACCGGGGAGCTGTTTTTT. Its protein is CASSLQWPNTGELFF.

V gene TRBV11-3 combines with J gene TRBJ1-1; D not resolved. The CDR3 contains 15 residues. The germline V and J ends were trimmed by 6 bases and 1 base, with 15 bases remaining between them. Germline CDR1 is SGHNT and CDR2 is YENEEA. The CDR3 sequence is CASSLKWAPNTEAFF. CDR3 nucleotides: TGTGCCAGCAGTCTAAAATGGGCCCCGAACACTGAAGCTTTCTTT.

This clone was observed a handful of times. CDR3 amino acids: CASSEQRDSQTYNEQFF. The CDR3 DNA follows: TGTGCCAGCAGTGAACAGCGAGACAGTCAAACCTACAATGAGCAGTTCTTC. The V call is TRBV25-1, the J call TRBJ2-1; D perhaps matches TRBD1 (5 bases). Germline V gene lookup returns CDR1 MGHDK and CDR2 SYGVNS. Trimming cost V 2 bases and J 2 bases, with 16 bases left between them. This CDR3 is 17 amino acids long.

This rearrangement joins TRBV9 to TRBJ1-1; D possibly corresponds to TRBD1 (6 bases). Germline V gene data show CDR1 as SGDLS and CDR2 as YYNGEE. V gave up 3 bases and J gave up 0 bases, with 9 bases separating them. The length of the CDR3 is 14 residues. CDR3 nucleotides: TGTGCCAGCAGCGAAGGACAGTTGAACACTGAAGCTTTCTTT. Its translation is CASSEGQLNTEAFF. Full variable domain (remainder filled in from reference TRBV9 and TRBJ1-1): DSGVTQTPKHLITATGQRVTLRCSPRSGDLSVYWYQQSLDQGLQFLIQYYNGEERAKGNILERFSAQQFPDLHSELNLSSLELGDSALYFCASSEGQLNTEAFFGQGTRLTVV.

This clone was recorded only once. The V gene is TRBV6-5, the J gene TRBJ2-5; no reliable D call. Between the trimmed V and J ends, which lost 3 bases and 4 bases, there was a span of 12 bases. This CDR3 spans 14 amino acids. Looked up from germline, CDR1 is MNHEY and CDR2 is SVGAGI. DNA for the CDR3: TGTGCCAGCAGTTATGGTCCGGGTAGAGAGACCCAGTACTTC. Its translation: CASSYGPGRETQYF.

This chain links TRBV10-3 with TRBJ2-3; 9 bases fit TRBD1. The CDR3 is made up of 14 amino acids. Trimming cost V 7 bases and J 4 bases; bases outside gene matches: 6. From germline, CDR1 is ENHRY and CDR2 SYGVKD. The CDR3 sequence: CAITGQGRPDTQYF. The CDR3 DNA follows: TGTGCCATCACCGGACAGGGGCGACCAGATACGCAGTATTTT.

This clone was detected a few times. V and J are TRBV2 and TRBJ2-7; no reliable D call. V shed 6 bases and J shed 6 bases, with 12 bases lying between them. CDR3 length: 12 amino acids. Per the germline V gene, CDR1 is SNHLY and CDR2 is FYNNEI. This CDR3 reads CASRRIDFEQYF. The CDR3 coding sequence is TGTGCCAGCAGGAGGATCGATTTCGAGCAGTACTTC.

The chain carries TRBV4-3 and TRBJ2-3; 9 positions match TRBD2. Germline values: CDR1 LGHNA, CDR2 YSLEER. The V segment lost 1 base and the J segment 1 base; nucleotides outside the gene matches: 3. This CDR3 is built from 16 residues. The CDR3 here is CASSQVASGGTDTQYF. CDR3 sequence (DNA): TGCGCCAGCAGCCAAGTGGCTAGCGGGGGCACAGATACGCAGTATTTT.

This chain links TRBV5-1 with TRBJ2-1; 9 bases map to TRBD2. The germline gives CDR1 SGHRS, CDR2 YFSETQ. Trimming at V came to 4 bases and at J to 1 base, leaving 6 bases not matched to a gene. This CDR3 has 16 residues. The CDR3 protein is CASSPLTSGSYNEQFF. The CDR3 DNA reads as TGCGCCAGCAGCCCCCTCACTAGCGGGTCCTACAATGAGCAGTTCTTC. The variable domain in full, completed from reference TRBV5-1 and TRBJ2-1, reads KAGVTQTPRYLIKTRGQQVTLSCSPISGHRSVSWYQQTPGQGLQFLFEYFSETQRNKGNFPGRFSGRQFSNSRSEMNVSTLELGDSALYLCASSPLTSGSYNEQFFGPGTRLTVL.

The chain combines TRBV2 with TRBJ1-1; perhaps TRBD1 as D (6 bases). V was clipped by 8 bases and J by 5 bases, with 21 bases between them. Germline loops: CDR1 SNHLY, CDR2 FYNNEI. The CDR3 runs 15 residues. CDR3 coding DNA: TGTGCCAGCCGAAAGGGGGGGGACATGAGGACTGAAGCTTTCTTT. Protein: CASRKGGDMRTEAFF.

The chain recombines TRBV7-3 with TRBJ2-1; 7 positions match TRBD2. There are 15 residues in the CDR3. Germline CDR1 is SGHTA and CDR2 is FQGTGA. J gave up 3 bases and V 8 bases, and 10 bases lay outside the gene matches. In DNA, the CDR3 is TGTGCCAGCGCCCTTGGAGCGGGGTTCTACAATGAGCAGTTCTTC. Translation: CASALGAGFYNEQFF.

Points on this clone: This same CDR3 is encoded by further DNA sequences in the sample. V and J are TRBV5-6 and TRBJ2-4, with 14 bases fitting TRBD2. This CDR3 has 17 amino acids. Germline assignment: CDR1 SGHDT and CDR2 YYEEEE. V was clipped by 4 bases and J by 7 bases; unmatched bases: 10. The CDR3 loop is CASSQGLAGDIGNIQYF. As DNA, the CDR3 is TGTGCCAGCAGCCAGGGACTAGCGGGAGACATTGGGAACATTCAGTACTTC.